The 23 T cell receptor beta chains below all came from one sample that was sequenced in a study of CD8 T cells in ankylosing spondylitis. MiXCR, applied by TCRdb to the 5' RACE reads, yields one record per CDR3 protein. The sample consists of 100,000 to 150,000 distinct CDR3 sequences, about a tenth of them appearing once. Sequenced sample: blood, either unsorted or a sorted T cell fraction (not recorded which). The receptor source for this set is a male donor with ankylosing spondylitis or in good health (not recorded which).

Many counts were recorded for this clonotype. Here the CDR3 reads CASSLVPGGNTEAFF. The CDR3 DNA follows: TGCGCCAGCAGCTTGGTTCCCGGCGGGAACACTGAAGCTTTCTTT. The V gene is TRBV5-1, the J gene TRBJ1-1; D gene uncertain. V lost 0 bases and J lost 1, with 10 bases in between. This CDR3 has 15 residues. CDR1 and CDR2 (germline): SGHRS, YFSETQ.

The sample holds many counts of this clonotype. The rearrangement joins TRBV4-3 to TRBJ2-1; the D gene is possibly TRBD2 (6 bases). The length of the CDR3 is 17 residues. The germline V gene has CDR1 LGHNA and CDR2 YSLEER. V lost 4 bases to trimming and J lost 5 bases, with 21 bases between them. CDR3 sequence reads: CASSPGRLVFSDNEQFF. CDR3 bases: TGCGCCAGCAGCCCCGGGAGACTAGTTTTTTCCGACAATGAGCAGTTCTTC.

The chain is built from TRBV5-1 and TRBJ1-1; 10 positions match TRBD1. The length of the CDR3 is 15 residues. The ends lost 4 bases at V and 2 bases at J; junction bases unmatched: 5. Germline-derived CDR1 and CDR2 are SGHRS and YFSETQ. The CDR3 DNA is TGCGCCAGCAGCCCACTGACAGGGGGCAACACTGAAGCTTTCTTT. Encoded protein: CASSPLTGGNTEAFF.

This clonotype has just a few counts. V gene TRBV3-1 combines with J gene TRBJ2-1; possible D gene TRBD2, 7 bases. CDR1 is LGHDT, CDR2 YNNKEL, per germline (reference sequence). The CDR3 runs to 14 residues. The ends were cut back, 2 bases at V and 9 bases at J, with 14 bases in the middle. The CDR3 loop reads CASSQTPGGGEQFF. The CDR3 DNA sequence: TGTGCCAGCAGCCAAACTCCGGGGGGCGGTGAGCAGTTCTTC.

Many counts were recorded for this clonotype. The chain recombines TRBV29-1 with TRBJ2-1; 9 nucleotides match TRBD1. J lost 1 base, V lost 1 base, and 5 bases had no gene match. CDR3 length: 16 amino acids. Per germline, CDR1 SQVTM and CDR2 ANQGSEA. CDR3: CSVEGGTGYSYNEQFF. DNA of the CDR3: TGCAGCGTTGAAGGGGGGACAGGGTATTCCTACAATGAGCAGTTCTTC.

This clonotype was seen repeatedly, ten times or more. The CDR3 DNA sequence: TGCAGTGCTAGAGAACAAGGCGGGAGAACCTACAATGAGCAGTTCTTC. Encoded protein: CSAREQGGRTYNEQFF. The chain couples TRBV20-1 to TRBJ2-1; TRBD2 aligns across 7 bases. The CDR3 has 16 residues. Trimming at V came to 0 bases and at J to 2 bases, leaving 7 bases not matched to a gene. Germline V CDR1 and CDR2: DFQATT, SNEGSKA (reference sequence).

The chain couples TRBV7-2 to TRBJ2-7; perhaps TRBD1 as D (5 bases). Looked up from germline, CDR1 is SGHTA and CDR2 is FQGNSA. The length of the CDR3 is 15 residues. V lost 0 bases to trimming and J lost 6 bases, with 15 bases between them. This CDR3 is CASSLALAGSGEQYF. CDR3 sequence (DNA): TGTGCCAGCAGCTTAGCCTTGGCAGGGTCGGGCGAGCAGTACTTC.

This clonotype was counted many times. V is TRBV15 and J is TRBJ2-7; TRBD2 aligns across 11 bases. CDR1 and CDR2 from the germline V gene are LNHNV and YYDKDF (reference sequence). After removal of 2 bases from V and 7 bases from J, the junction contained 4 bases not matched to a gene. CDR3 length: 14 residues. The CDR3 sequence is CATSRPGLAGEQYF. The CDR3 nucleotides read TGTGCCACCAGCAGACCCGGACTAGCGGGTGAGCAGTACTTC.

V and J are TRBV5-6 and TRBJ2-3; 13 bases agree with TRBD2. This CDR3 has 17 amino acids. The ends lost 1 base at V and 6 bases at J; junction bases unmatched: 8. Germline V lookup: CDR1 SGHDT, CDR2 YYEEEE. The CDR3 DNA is TGTGCCAGCAGCTTGTATATGACTAGCGGGAGGAGGGATACGCAGTATTTT. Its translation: CASSLYMTSGRRDTQYF.

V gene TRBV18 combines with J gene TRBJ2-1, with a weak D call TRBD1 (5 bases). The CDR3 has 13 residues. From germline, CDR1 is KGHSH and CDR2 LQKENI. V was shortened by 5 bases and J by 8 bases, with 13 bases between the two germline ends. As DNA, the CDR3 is TGTGCCAGCTCAGACCGCCTAGGGGATGAGCAGTTCTTC. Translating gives CASSDRLGDEQFF.

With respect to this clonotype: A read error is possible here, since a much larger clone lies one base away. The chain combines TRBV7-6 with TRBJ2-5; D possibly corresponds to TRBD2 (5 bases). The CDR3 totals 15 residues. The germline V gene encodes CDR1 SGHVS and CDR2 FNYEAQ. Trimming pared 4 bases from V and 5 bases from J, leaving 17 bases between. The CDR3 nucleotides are TGTGCCAGCAGCTACCCCGGGGTCGCAAGGGAGACCCAGTACTTC. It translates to CASSYPGVARETQYF. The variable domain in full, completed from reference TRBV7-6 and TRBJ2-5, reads GAGVSQSPRYKVTKRGQDVALRCDPISGHVSLYWYRQALGQGPEFLTYFNYEAQQDKSGLPNDRFSAERPEGSISTLTIQRTEQRDSAMYRCASSYPGVARETQYFGPGTRLLVL.

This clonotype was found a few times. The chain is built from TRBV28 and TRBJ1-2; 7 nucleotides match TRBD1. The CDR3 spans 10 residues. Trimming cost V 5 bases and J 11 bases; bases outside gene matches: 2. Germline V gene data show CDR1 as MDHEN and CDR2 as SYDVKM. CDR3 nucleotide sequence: TGTGCCAGCAGTCGACAGGGTTACACCTTC. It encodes CASSRQGYTF.

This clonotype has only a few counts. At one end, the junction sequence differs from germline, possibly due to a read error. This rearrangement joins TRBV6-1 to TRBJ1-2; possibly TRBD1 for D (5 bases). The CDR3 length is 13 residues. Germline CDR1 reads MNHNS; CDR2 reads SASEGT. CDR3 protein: CASREDGTYGYTF. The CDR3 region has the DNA TGTGCCAGCAGAGAAGACGGGACTTATGGCTACACCTTC.

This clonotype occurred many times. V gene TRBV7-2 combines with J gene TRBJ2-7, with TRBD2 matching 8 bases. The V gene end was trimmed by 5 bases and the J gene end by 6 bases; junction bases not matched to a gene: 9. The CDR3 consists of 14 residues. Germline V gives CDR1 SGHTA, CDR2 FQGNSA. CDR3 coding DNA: TGTGCCAGCAGCGCAAGCGGGAGTATCTCCGAGCAGTACTTC. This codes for CASSASGSISEQYF.

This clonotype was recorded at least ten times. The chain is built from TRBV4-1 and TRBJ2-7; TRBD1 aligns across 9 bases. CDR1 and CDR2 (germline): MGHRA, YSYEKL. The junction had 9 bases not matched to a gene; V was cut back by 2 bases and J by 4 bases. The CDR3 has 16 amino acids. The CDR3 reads CASSQTLGTGNYEQYF. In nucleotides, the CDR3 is TGCGCCAGCAGCCAAACACTCGGGACAGGGAATTACGAGCAGTACTTC.

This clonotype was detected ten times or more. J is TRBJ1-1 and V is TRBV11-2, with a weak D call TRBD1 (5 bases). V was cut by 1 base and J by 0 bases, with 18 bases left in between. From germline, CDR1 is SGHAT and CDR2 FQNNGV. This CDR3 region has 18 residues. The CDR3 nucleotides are TGTGCCAGCAGCTTAGTCACGGCAGGGTTAGGCCTGAACACTGAAGCTTTCTTT. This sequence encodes CASSLVTAGLGLNTEAFF.

CDR3 DNA sequence: TGTGCCAGCAGTTTATCGACTAGCGGGAGGAATGAGCAGTTCTTC. Translating it yields CASSLSTSGRNEQFF. The V call is TRBV27, the J call TRBJ2-1; 13 nucleotides match TRBD2. The CDR3 is made up of 15 amino acids. Looked up from germline, CDR1 is MNHEY and CDR2 is SMNVEV (reference sequence). V was pared by 0 bases and J by 7 bases, with 0 bases of the junction left unmatched.

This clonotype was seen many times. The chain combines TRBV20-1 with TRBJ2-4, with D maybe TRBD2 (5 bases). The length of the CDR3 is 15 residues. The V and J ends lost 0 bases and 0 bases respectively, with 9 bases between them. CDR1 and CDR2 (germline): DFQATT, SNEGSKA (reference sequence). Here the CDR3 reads CSAREGGLAKNIQYF. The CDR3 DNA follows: TGCAGTGCTAGAGAAGGCGGACTAGCCAAAAACATTCAGTACTTC.

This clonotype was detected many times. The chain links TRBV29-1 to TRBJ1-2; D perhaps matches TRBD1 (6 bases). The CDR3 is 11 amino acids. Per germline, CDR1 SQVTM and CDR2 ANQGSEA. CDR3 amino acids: CRAGGGDGYTF. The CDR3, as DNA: TGCAGGGCTGGGGGGGGCGATGGCTACACCTTC.

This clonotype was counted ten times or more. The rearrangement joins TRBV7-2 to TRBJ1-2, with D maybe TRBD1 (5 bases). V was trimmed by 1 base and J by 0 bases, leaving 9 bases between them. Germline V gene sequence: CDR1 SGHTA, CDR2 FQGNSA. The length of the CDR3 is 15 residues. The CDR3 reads CASSLDRLSNYGYTF. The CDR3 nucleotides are TGTGCCAGCAGCTTAGACAGGCTATCTAACTATGGCTACACCTTC.

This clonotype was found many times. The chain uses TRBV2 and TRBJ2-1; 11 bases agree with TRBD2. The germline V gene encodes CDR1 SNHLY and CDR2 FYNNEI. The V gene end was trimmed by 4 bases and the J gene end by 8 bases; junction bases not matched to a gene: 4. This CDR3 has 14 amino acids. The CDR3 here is CASSALAGAYEQFF. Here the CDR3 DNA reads TGTGCCAGCAGTGCACTAGCGGGAGCTTATGAGCAGTTCTTC.

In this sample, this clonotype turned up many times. The DNA of the CDR3 is TGTGCCAGCAGTAGGACAAACCAAGAGACCCAGTACTTC. Translated: CASSRTNQETQYF. The chain has TRBV12-3 or TRBV12-4 and TRBJ2-5; D may be TRBD1 (5 bases). V lost 5 bases, J lost 0 bases, and 7 bases lay in between. The CDR3 length is 13 residues.

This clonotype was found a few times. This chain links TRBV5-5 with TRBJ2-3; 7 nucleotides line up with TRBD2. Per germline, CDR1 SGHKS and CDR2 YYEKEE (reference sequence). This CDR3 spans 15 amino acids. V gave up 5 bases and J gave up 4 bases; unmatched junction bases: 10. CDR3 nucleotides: TGTGCCAGCAGATCCGGCCTAGCGGTGTCAGATACGCAGTATTTT. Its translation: CASRSGLAVSDTQYF. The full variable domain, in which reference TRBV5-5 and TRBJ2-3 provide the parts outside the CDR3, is DAGVTQSPTHLIKTRGQQVTLRCSPISGHKSVSWYQQVLGQGPQFIFQYYEKEERGRGNFPDRFSARQFPNYSSELNVNALLLGDSALYLCASRSGLAVSDTQYFGPGTRLTVL.